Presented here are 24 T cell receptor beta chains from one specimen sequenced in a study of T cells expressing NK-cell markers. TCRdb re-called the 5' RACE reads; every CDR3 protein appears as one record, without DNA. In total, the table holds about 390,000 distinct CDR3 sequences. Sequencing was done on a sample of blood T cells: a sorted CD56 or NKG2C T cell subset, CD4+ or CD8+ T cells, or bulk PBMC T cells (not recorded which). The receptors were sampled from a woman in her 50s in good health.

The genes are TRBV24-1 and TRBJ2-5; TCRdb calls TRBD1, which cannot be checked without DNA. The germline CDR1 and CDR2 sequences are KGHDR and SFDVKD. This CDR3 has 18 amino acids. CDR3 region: CATSDLPQSTGDRETQYF.

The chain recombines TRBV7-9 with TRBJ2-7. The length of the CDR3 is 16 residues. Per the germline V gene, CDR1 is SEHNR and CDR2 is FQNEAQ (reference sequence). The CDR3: CASSFVTGGGSYEQYF.

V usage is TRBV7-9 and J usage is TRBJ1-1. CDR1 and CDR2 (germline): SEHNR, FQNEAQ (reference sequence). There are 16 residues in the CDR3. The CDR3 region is CASSFLGFMPNTEAFF.

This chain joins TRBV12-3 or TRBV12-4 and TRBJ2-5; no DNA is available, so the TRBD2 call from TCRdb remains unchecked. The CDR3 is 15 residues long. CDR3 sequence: CASSLGGEGRETQYF.

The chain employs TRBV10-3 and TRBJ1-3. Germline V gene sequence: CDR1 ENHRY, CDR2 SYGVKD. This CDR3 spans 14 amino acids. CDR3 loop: CAIKSPTTGNTIYF.

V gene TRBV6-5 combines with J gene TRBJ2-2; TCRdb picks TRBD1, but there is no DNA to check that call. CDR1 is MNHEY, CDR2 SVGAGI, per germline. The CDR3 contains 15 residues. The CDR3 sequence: CASSYADGIAGELFF.

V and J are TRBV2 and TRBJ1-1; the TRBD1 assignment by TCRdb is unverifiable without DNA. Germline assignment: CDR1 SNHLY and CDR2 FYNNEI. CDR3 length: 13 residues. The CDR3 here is CASRRGLATEAFF.

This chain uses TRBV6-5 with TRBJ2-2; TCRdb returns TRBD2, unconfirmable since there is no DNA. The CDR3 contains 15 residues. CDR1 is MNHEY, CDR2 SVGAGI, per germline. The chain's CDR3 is CASSPHGSNTGELFF.

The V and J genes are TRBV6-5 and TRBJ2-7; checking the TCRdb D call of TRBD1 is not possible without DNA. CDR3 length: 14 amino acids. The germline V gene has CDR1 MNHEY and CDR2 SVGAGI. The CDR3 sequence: CASSYLGSGSEQYF.

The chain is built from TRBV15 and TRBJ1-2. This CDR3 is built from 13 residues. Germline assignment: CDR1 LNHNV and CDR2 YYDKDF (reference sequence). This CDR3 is CATSRDVHSGYTF.

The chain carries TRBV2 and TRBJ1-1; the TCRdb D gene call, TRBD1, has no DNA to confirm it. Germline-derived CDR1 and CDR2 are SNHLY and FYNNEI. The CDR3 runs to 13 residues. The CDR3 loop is CASRAHQGAEAFF.

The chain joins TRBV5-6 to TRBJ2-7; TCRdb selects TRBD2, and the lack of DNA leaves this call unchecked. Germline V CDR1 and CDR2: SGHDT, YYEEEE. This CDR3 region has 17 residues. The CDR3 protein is CASSLIRGGLRTYEQYF.

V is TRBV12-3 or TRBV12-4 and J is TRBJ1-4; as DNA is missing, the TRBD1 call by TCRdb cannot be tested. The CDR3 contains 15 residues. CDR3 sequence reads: CASSLELRGNEKLFF.

This CDR3 reads CASSLEGRNNEQFF. This rearrangement joins TRBV7-2 to TRBJ2-1; the TCRdb D gene call, TRBD1, has no DNA to confirm it. This CDR3 is built from 14 residues. The V gene's germline CDR1 is SGHTA and CDR2 FQGNSA. Supplemented by reference TRBV7-2 and TRBJ2-1, the full variable domain reads GAGVSQSPSNKVTEKGKDVELRCDPISGHTALYWYRQSLGQGLEFLIYFQGNSAPDKSGLPSDRFSAERTGGSVSTLTIQRTQQEDSAVYLCASSLEGRNNEQFFGPGTRLTVL.

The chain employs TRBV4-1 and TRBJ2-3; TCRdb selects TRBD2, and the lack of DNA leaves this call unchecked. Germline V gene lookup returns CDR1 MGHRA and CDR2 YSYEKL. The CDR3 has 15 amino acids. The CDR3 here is CASSRQRGGPDTQYF.

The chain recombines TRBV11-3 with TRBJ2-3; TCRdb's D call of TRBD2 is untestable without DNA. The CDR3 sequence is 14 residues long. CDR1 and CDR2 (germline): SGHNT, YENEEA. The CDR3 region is CASSGRDSPDTQYF.

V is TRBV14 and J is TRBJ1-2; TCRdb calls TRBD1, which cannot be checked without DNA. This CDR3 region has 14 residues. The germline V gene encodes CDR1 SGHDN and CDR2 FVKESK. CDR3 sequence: CASSQVLSGGGYTF. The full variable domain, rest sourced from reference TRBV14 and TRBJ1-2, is EAGVTQFPSHSVIEKGQTVTLRCDPISGHDNLYWYRRVMGKEIKFLLHFVKESKQDESGMPNNRFLAERTGGTYSTLKVQPAELEDSGVYFCASSQVLSGGGYTFGSGTRLTVV.

The CDR3 loop is CASSISRFTEAFF. The chain combines TRBV7-9 with TRBJ1-1. The CDR3 is 13 residues long. Germline CDR1 SEHNR, CDR2 FQNEAQ (reference sequence).

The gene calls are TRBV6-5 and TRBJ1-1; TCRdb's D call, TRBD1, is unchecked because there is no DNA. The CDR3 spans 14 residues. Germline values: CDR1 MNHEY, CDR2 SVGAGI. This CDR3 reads CASSTPGLGTEAFF.

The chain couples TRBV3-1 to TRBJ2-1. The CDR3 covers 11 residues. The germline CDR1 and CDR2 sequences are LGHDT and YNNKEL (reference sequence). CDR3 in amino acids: CASREGGEQFF.

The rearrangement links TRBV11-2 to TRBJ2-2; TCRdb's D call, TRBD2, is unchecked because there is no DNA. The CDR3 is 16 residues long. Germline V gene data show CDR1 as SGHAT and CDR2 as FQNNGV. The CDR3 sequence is CASRHPSSGRTGELFF.

This chain's CDR3 is CASSLVRGQRAKNIQYF. The J gene is TRBJ2-4, the V gene TRBV11-3. The CDR3 length is 17 residues. In germline, CDR1 is SGHNT, CDR2 YENEEA.

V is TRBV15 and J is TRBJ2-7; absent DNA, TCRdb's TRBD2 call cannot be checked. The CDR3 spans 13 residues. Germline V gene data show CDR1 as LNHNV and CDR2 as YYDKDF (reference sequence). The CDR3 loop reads CATSRDRREGQYF.

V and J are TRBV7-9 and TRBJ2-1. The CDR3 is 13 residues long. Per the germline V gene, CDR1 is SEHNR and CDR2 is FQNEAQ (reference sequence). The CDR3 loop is CASSLVGNNEQFF.